These 22 T cell receptor beta chains were all obtained from the same sample, sequenced in a study of shared clonotypes between healthy human individuals. Here immunoSEQ multiplex PCR was the method, and the copy in TCRdb shows in-frame clones only, minus some. The sample holds roughly 2,500,000 clones, approximately 93% seen once. The specimen sequenced was naive CD4+ T cells from PBMCs. Subset meaning: CD45RA+ positively selected. These receptors were obtained from a man in his late teens or twenties in good health. Some clones in this sample may be carry-over from other donors' samples.

A word on this clone: The same CDR3 can be traced to other DNA sequences in this sample. CDR3 nucleotide sequence: TGTGCCAGCAGCCCCGGTTTGGCAGATACGCAGTATTTT. The encoded protein is CASSPGLADTQYF. The V gene is TRBV7-3, the J gene TRBJ2-3, with no clear D. V lost 5 bases and J 4 bases, leaving 10 bases between the germline ends. CDR1 SGHTA and CDR2 FQGTGA come from the germline V gene. The CDR3 consists of 13 residues.

This chain links TRBV23-1 with TRBJ2-5; D remains ambiguous. Being an ORF, TRBV23-1 has a function that is uncertain. This CDR3 has 14 residues. V dropped 0 bases and J dropped 13 bases, with 18 bases sitting between them. The CDR3 DNA follows: TGCGCCAGCAGTCAATCCCGCACCCCTCTCCCGGGGTACTTC. This encodes CASSQSRTPLPGYF.

For the CDR3, the DNA is TGTGCCAGCAGCCCAGGGATAGGTCGTGTTGTCGAGCCCCAGCATTTT. It encodes CASSPGIGRVVEPQHF. V gene TRBV7-2 combines with J gene TRBJ1-5; possible D gene TRBD1, 5 bases. This CDR3 is built from 16 residues. Germline lookup yields CDR1 SGHTA and CDR2 FQGNSA. Trimming removed 5 bases at V and 8 bases at J, with 22 bases between.

The chain couples TRBV6-6 to TRBJ1-2, with D perhaps TRBD1 (5 bases). V dropped 3 bases and J dropped 7 bases, with 18 bases sitting between them. This CDR3 region has 15 residues. Germline loops: CDR1 MNHNY, CDR2 SVGAGI (reference sequence). For the CDR3, the DNA is TGTGCCAGCAGTTATTCCGGTGGGGGGTCAACTGGCTACACCTTC. Encoded protein: CASSYSGGGSTGYTF.

This rearrangement joins TRBV6-5 to TRBJ2-7; TRBD1 matches at 8 bases. With 0 bases clipped from V and 1 base from J, the junction kept 5 bases outside the gene matches. The germline V gene encodes CDR1 MNHEY and CDR2 SVGAGI. The CDR3 sequence is 16 residues long. The CDR3: CASSYSLQGASYEQYF. In DNA form, the CDR3 reads TGTGCCAGCAGTTACTCGCTCCAGGGGGCTTCCTACGAGCAGTACTTC.

The chain joins TRBV7-2 to TRBJ2-1; TRBD1 matches at 7 bases. Germline values: CDR1 SGHTA, CDR2 FQGNSA. V lost 5 bases and J lost 6; bases outside the gene matches: 10. The CDR3 spans 15 residues. The CDR3 loop reads CASSRRQGSRNEQFF. Written as DNA, the CDR3 is TGTGCCAGCAGCAGGAGACAGGGATCTCGCAATGAGCAGTTCTTC.

V and J are TRBV28 and TRBJ1-3; D remains unclear. The germline V gene encodes CDR1 MDHEN and CDR2 SYDVKM. This CDR3 region has 15 residues. Trimming shortened V by 6 bases and J by 0 bases, and 12 bases separated the two germline ends. In DNA, the CDR3 is TGTGCCAGCAGCGCTCAAGTCCTCTCTGGAAACACCATATATTTT. Translation gives CASSAQVLSGNTIYF.

The V call is TRBV5-1, the J call TRBJ1-1, with no clear D. Germline CDR1 is SGHRS and CDR2 is YFSETQ. This CDR3 is 15 amino acids long. V lost 2 bases, J lost 1 base, and 12 bases lay in between. DNA of the CDR3: TGCGCCAGCAGCTTACTGACTGGGGAGAACACTGAAGCTTTCTTT. Residues: CASSLLTGENTEAFF.

The chain employs TRBV6-6 and TRBJ2-5; D is perhaps TRBD2 (6 bases). Matching the DNA end better, TRBJ2-7 makes the J call doubtful. Per the germline V gene, CDR1 is MNHNY and CDR2 is SVGAGI (reference sequence). This CDR3 contains 16 residues. The CDR3 loop reads CASSYRVGRFPYEQYF. CDR3 nucleotides: TGTGCCAGCAGTTACCGTGTGGGGAGGTTCCCCTACGAGCAGTACTTC.

The genes are TRBV29-1 and TRBJ1-1, with a possible D match to TRBD1 (5 bases). V lost 4 bases to trimming and J lost 4 bases, with 13 bases between them. CDR3 length: 13 residues. Germline V gene data show CDR1 as SQVTM and CDR2 as ANQGSEA. The DNA for the CDR3 is TGCAGCGTTGGGGGGGGTCTGCGCACTGAAGCTTTCTTT. Protein sequence: CSVGGGLRTEAFF.

This clone was observed a single time. V is TRBV5-1 and J is TRBJ2-3; possible D gene TRBD2, 5 bases. This CDR3 spans 14 amino acids. The ends were cut back, 0 bases at V and 5 bases at J, with 10 bases in the middle. Germline-derived CDR1 and CDR2 are SGHRS and YFSETQ. This CDR3 is CASSLGELGDTQYF. CDR3 nucleotides: TGCGCCAGCAGCTTGGGGGAGCTCGGAGATACGCAGTATTTT.

The chain links TRBV11-1 to TRBJ1-1; maybe TRBD1 (5 bases). The CDR3 spans 15 residues. Looked up from germline, CDR1 is SGHAT and CDR2 is FQDESV (reference sequence). The V and J ends lost 4 bases and 6 bases respectively, with 18 bases between them. CDR3 DNA sequence: TGTGCCAGCAGCTACCGGGACCCAGATTGGGCTGAAGCTTTCTTT. This encodes CASSYRDPDWAEAFF.

On this clone itself: Additional DNA sequences in this sample encode the identical CDR3. The chain links TRBV7-6 to TRBJ2-1; D is unresolved. V dropped 1 base and J dropped 3 bases, with 10 bases sitting between them. CDR1 SGHVS and CDR2 FNYEAQ come from the germline V gene. This CDR3 region has 15 residues. The CDR3 here is CASSLGTPSYNEQFF. The DNA of the CDR3 is TGTGCCAGCAGCTTAGGGACGCCAAGCTACAATGAGCAGTTCTTC.

This sequence joins TRBV5-1 and TRBJ1-4; D is ambiguous. The CDR3 runs to 13 residues. Per germline, CDR1 SGHRS and CDR2 YFSETQ. The V end lost 0 bases, the J end lost 4 bases, and 4 bases lay between the germline ends. The CDR3 reads CASSLAFNEKLFF. The CDR3 DNA reads as TGCGCCAGCAGCTTGGCCTTTAATGAAAAACTGTTTTTT.

This clone was found once. The genes are TRBV28 and TRBJ1-2, with D perhaps TRBD1 (5 bases). This CDR3 spans 18 amino acids. Germline CDR1 and CDR2: MDHEN and SYDVKM. V lost 3 bases and J 0 bases, leaving 20 bases between the germline ends. The CDR3 DNA follows: TGTGCCAGCAGTTTCTTAGGGTTAAGGAGGGGTGCTAACTATGGCTACACCTTC. Translated: CASSFLGLRRGANYGYTF.

This clone appeared once. This rearrangement joins TRBV28 to TRBJ1-2, with TRBD1 matching 8 bases. V shed 6 bases, J shed 6 bases, and the junction held 9 bases outside the gene matches. This CDR3 contains 14 residues. Germline loops: CDR1 MDHEN, CDR2 SYDVKM. For the CDR3, the DNA is TGTGCCAGCAGAGCTCCGACAGGGGACCATGGCTACACCTTC. Encoded protein: CASRAPTGDHGYTF.

V gene TRBV9 combines with J gene TRBJ2-2, with TRBD2 identical over 8 bases. The ends lost 4 bases at V and 3 bases at J; junction bases unmatched: 14. There are 18 residues in the CDR3. CDR1 and CDR2 from the germline V gene are SGDLS and YYNGEE. The CDR3 is CASSPRGGALRHTGELFF. CDR3 DNA sequence: TGTGCCAGCAGCCCTCGGGGGGGGGCGCTTAGGCACACCGGGGAGCTGTTTTTT.

This clone was seen only once. The V and J genes are TRBV9 and TRBJ1-4; TRBD1 matches 8 bases. This CDR3 contains 14 residues. V lost 4 bases, J lost 7 bases, and 6 bases stayed unmatched. The germline V gene encodes CDR1 SGDLS and CDR2 YYNGEE. The DNA for the CDR3 is TGTGCCAGCAGCCGAGACAGGGGCCGTGAAAAACTGTTTTTT. It is translated as CASSRDRGREKLFF.

This chain links TRBV7-2 with TRBJ2-2; 7 positions match TRBD2. This CDR3 has 17 amino acids. Germline-derived CDR1 and CDR2 are SGHTA and FQGNSA. V shed 0 bases, J shed 6 bases, and the junction held 10 bases outside the gene matches. The DNA of the CDR3 is TGTGCCAGCAGCTTAGCGATTTTTGCGGGAGCATCCGGGGAGCTGTTTTTT. Translation: CASSLAIFAGASGELFF. Using reference TRBV7-2 and TRBJ2-2 for the parts outside the CDR3, the full variable domain is GAGVSQSPSNKVTEKGKDVELRCDPISGHTALYWYRQSLGQGLEFLIYFQGNSAPDKSGLPSDRFSAERTGGSVSTLTIQRTQQEDSAVYLCASSLAIFAGASGELFFGEGSRLTVL.

V and J are TRBV5-1 and TRBJ1-4; D is ambiguous. Trimming stripped 4 bases from V and 0 bases from J, with 13 bases between. Germline V gene data show CDR1 as SGHRS and CDR2 as YFSETQ. This CDR3 contains 16 residues. CDR3: CASSRQRQATNEKLFF. The CDR3 coding sequence is TGCGCCAGCAGCCGCCAAAGGCAGGCAACTAATGAAAAACTGTTTTTT.

V and J are TRBV7-9 and TRBJ2-7; no clear D gene. Trimming removed 5 bases from V and 3 bases from J, with 17 bases in between. Germline V gene data show CDR1 as SEHNR and CDR2 as FQNEAQ (reference sequence). The CDR3 extends over 15 amino acids. CDR3 DNA sequence: TGTGCCAGCAGCCCGGACCTGGTACGCAACTACGAGCAGTACTTC. Its translation is CASSPDLVRNYEQYF. The full variable domain, with the rest looked up from reference TRBV7-9 and TRBJ2-7, is DTGVSQNPRHKITKRGQNVTFRCDPISEHNRLYWYRQTLGQGPEFLTYFQNEAQLEKSRLLSDRFSAERPKGSFSTLEIQRTEQGDSAMYLCASSPDLVRNYEQYFGPGTRLTVT.

V gene TRBV11-2 combines with J gene TRBJ2-5; D uncertain. This CDR3 has 15 residues. V gave up 1 base and J gave up 5 bases, with 14 bases separating them. The V gene's germline CDR1 is SGHAT and CDR2 FQNNGV. CDR3 amino acids: CASSLVGPAGETQYF. DNA of the CDR3: TGTGCCAGCAGCTTAGTCGGACCGGCCGGGGAGACCCAGTACTTC.